This TCR beta chain was documented in a study of PD-1 blockade in classical Hodgkin lymphoma. The table came from immunoSEQ multiplex PCR; TCRdb's copy has only in-frame clones and leaves some out. The repertoire has 1,600 or so clones, roughly three fifths of them found once; the top ten carry approximately 48%. The V gene end was trimmed by 4 bases and the J gene end by 6 bases; junction bases not matched to a gene: 6. Germline V gene sequence: CDR1 MRHNA, CDR2 SNTAGT. This CDR3 is built from 15 residues. Study observations and caveats: Patients who responded completely had about the same baseline diversity as newly diagnosed patients. At baseline, newly diagnosed patients reportedly showed less TCR diversity than healthy donors.

This clone has just one count. Its antigen is unidentified. Relapse was seen in all patients after autologous stem cell transplantation, and brentuximab vedotin exposure was variable. Researchers pulled CD8+ T cells out of thawed PBMCs using magnetic negative selection. Patients showed best responses of complete response, partial response or progressive disease. The sequence came from a human donor with classical Hodgkin lymphoma. The genes are TRBV6-4 and TRBJ2-1; TRBD2 matches 10 bases. The source material was CD8+ T cells from blood, sampled at baseline. The CDR3: CASSVTSGVFNEQFF. The CDR3 DNA reads as TGTGCCAGCAGTGTAACTAGCGGGGTTTTCAATGAGCAGTTCTTC.